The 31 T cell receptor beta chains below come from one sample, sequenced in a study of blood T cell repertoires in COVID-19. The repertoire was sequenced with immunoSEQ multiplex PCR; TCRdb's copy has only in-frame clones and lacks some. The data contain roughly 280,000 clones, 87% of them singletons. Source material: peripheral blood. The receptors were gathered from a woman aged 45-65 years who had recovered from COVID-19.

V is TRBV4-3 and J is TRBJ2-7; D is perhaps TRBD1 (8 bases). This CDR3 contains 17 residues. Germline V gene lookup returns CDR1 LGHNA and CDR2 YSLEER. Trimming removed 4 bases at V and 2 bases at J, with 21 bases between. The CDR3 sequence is CASSRGGQGRGAYEQYF. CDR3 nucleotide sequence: TGCGCCAGCAGCCGAGGCGGACAGGGCCGGGGGGCCTACGAGCAGTACTTC.

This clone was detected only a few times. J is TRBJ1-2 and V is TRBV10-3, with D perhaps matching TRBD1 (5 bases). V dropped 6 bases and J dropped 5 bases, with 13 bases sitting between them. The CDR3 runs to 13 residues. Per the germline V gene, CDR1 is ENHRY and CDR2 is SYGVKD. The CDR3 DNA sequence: TGTGCCATCAGGGGACCGGGGGAGTATGGCTACACCTTC. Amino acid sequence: CAIRGPGEYGYTF.

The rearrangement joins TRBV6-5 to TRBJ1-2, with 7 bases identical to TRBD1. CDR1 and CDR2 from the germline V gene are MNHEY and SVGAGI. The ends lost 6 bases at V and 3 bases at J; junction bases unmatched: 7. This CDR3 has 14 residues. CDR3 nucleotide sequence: TGTGCCAGCAGGGTTCCCGGGACAGACTATGGCTACACCTTC. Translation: CASRVPGTDYGYTF.

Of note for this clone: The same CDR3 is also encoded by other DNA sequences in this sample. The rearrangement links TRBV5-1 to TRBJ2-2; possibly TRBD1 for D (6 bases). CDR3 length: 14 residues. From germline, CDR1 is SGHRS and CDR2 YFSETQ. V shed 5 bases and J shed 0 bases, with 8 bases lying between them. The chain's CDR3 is CASSGGPNTGELFF. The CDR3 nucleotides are TGCGCCAGCAGTGGGGGCCCGAACACCGGGGAGCTGTTTTTT.

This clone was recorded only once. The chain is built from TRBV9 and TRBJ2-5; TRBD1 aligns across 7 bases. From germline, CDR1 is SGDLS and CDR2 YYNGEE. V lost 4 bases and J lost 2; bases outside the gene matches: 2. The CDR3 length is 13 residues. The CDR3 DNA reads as TGTGCCAGCAGCAGGACAGGTCAAGAGACCCAGTACTTC. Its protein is CASSRTGQETQYF.

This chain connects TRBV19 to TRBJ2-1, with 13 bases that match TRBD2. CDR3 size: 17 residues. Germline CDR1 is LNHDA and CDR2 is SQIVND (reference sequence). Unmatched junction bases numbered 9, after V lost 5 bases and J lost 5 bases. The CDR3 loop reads CASSRRPGTSGNNEQFF. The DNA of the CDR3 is TGTGCCAGTAGTCGCAGACCCGGGACTAGCGGGAACAATGAGCAGTTCTTC.

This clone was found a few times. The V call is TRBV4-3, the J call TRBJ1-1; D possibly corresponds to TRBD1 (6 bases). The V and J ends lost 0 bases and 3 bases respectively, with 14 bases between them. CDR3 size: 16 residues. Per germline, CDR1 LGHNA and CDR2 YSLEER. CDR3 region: CASSQELPGVDTEAFF. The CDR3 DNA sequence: TGCGCCAGCAGCCAAGAGCTCCCAGGGGTGGACACTGAAGCTTTCTTT.

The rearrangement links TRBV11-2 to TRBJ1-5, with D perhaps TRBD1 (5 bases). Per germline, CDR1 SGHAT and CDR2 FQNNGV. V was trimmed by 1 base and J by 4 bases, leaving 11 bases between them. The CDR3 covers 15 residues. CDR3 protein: CASSLAPGYNQPQHF. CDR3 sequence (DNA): TGTGCCAGCAGCTTAGCCCCAGGGTATAATCAGCCCCAGCATTTT.

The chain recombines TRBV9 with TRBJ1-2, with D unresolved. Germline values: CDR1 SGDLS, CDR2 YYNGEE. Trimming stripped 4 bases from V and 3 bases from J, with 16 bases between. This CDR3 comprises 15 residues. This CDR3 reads CASSPNEASYYGYTF. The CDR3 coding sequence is TGTGCCAGCAGCCCAAATGAGGCAAGCTACTATGGCTACACCTTC.

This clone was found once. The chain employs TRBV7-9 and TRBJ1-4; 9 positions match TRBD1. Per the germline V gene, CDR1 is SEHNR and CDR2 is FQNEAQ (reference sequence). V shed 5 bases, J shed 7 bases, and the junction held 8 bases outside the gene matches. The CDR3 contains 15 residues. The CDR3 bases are TGTGCCAGCAGCACCTGGACAGGGGCAACTGAAAAACTGTTTTTT. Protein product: CASSTWTGATEKLFF.

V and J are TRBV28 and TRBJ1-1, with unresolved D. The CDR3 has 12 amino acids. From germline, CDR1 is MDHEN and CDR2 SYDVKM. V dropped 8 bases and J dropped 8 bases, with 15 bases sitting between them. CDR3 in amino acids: CASLMVGEEAFF. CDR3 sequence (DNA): TGTGCCAGCCTGATGGTCGGGGAGGAAGCTTTCTTT.

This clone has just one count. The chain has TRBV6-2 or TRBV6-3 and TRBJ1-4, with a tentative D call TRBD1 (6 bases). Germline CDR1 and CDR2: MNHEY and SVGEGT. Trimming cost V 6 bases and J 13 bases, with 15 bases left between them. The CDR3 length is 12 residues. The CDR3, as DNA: TGTGCCAGCAGCCCACAGGGCCTTACACTGTTTTTT. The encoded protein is CASSPQGLTLFF.

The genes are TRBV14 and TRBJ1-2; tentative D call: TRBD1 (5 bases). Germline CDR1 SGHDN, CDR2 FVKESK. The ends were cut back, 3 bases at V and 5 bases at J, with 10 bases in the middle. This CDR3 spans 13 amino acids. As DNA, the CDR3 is TGTGCCAGCAGCCATAGCCGGGGGTATGGCTACACCTTC. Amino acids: CASSHSRGYGYTF.

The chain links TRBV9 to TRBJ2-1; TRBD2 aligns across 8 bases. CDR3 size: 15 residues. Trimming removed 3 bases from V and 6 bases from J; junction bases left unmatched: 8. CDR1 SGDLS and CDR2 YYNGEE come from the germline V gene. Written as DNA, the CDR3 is TGTGCCAGCAGCGGAGCGGGGGCGGGGTCCAATGAGCAGTTCTTC. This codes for CASSGAGAGSNEQFF. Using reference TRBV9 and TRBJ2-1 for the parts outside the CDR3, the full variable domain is DSGVTQTPKHLITATGQRVTLRCSPRSGDLSVYWYQQSLDQGLQFLIQYYNGEERAKGNILERFSAQQFPDLHSELNLSSLELGDSALYFCASSGAGAGSNEQFFGPGTRLTVL.

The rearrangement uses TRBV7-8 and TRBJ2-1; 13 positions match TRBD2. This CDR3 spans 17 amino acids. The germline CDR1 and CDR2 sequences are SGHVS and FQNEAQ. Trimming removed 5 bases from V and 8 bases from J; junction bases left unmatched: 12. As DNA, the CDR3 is TGTGCCAGCAGCGCCCGCCCGGGACTAGCGGGGTTGGATGAGCAGTTCTTC. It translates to CASSARPGLAGLDEQFF.

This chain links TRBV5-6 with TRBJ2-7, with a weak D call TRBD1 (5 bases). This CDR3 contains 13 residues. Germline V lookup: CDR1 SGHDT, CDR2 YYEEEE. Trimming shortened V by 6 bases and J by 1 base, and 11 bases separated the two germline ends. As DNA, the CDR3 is TGTGCCAGCACTCATGGGGCATCCTACGAGCAGTACTTC. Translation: CASTHGASYEQYF.

The CDR3 bases are TGTGCCAGCAGCTTACAGGGCGGCCTATACAATGAGCAGTTCTTC. Translated, it gives CASSLQGGLYNEQFF. This rearrangement joins TRBV7-9 to TRBJ2-1; tentative D call: TRBD1 (5 bases). The CDR3 extends over 15 amino acids. Germline CDR1 SEHNR, CDR2 FQNEAQ (reference sequence). V was cut by 2 bases and J by 4 bases, with 12 bases left in between.

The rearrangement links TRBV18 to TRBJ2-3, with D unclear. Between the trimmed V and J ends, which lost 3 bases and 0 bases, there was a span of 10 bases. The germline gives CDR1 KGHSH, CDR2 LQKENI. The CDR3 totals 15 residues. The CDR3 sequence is CASSPTTLSTDTQYF. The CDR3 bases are TGTGCCAGCTCACCCACGACACTCAGCACAGATACGCAGTATTTT.

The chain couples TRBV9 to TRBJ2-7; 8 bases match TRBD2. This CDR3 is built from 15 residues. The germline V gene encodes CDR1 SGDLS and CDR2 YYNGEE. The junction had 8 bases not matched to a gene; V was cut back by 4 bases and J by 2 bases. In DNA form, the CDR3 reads TGTGCCAGCAGCCACGGGAGCGGGGGAACCTACGAGCAGTACTTC. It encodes CASSHGSGGTYEQYF.

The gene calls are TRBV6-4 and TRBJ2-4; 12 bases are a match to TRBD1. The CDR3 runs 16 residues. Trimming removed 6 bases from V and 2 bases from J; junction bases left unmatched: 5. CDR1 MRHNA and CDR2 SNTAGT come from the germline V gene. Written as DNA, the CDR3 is TGTGCCAGCAGCGGGACAGGGGGCGCTTCCAAAAACATTCAGTACTTC. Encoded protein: CASSGTGGASKNIQYF.

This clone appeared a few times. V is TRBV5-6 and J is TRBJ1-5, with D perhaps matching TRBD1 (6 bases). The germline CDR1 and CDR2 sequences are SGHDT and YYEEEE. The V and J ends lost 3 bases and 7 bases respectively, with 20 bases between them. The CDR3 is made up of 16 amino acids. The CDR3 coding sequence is TGTGCCAGCAGCTCGATTGGGACACAGAGAGGACAGCCCCAGCATTTT. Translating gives CASSSIGTQRGQPQHF.

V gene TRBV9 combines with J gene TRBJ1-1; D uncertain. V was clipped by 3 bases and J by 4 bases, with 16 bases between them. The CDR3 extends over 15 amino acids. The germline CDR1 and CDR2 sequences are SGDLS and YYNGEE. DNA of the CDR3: TGTGCCAGCAGCGAGAGCTTAGGAGAACCCACTGAAGCTTTCTTT. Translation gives CASSESLGEPTEAFF.

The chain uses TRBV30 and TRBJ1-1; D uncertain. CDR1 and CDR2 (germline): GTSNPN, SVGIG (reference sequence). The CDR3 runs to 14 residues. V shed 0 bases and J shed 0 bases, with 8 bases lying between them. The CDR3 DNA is TGTGCCTGGAGTGTACTCGCAATGAACACTGAAGCTTTCTTT. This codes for CAWSVLAMNTEAFF.

The chain's CDR3 is CASSPQRDEQYF. The CDR3 region has the DNA TGTGCCAGCTCACCTCAGAGGGACGAGCAGTACTTC. The J gene is TRBJ2-7, the V gene TRBV18; the D gene is possibly TRBD2 (5 bases). CDR3 length: 12 amino acids. Per germline, CDR1 KGHSH and CDR2 LQKENI. V lost 3 bases and J lost 5, with 8 bases in between.

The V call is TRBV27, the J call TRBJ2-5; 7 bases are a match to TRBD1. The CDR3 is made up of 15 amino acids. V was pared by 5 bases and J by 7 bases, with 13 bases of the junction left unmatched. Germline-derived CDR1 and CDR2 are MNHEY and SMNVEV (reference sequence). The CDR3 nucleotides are TGTGCCAGCAGTCTATTAGGGGGCTTGAGGGGGACCCAGTACTTC. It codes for CASSLLGGLRGTQYF.

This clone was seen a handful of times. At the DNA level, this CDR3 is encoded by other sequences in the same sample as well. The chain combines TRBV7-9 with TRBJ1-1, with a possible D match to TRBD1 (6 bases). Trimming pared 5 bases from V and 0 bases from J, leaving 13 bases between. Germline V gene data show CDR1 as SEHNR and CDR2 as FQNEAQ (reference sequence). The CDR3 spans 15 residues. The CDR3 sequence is CASSLGAQMNTEAFF. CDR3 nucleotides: TGTGCCAGCAGCCTGGGGGCTCAGATGAACACTGAAGCTTTCTTT.

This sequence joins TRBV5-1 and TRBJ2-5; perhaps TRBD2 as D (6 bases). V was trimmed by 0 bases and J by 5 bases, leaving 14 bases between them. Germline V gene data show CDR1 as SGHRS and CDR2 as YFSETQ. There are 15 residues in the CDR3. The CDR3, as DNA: TGCGCCAGCAGCTTGGGGGAGGCGGGTTCGGAGACCCAGTACTTC. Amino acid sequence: CASSLGEAGSETQYF.

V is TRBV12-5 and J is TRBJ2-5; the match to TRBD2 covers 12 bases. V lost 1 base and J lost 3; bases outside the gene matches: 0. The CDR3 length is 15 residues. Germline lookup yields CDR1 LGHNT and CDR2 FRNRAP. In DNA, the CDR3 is TGTGCTAGTGGTTTGGGGACTAGCGGGGAAGAGACCCAGTACTTC. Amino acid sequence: CASGLGTSGEETQYF.

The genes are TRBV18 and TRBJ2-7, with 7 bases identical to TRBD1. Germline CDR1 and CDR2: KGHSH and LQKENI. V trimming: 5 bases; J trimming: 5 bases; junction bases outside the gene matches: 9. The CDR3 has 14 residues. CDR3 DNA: TGTGCCAGCTCATTCGTCCAGGGGGACCACGAGCAGTACTTC. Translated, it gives CASSFVQGDHEQYF.

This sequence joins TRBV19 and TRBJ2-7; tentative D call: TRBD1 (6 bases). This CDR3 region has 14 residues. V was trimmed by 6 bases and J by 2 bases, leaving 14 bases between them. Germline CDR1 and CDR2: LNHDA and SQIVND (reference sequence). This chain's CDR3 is CASSQVDRAYEQYF. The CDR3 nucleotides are TGTGCCAGTAGCCAGGTGGACAGAGCCTACGAGCAGTACTTC.

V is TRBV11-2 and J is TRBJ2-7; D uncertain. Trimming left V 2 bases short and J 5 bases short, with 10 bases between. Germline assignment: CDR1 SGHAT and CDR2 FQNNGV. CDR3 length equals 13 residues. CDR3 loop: CASSLRQLHEQYF. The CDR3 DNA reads TGTGCCAGCAGCTTAAGGCAACTACACGAGCAGTACTTC.